Below, 30 T cell receptor beta chains from the same sample are listed, as sequenced in a study of cytomegalovirus exposure and HLA in healthy donors. PCR was performed using 60 Vbeta and 13 Jbeta primers. The assay was immunoSEQ multiplex PCR, and TCRdb's table has in-frame clones only and misses some. This sample yields around 110,000 clones, of which roughly a tenth are seen a single time; less than 4% belongs to the top ten. The sample comprised PBMCs. The receptor set was obtained from a man in his thirties or forties in good health and CMV-seronegative.

The CDR3 spells CASLMQETQYF. Written as DNA, the CDR3 is TGTGCCAGCCTGATGCAGGAGACCCAGTACTTC. V is TRBV11-2 and J is TRBJ2-5; D is uncertain. In germline, CDR1 is SGHAT, CDR2 FQNNGV. With 8 bases removed from V and 5 bases from J, the gap between germline ends came to 9 bases. The CDR3 has 11 residues.

This chain links TRBV28 with TRBJ1-2, with D perhaps TRBD1 (6 bases). V was pared by 5 bases and J by 0 bases, with 10 bases between. CDR3 length equals 14 residues. Germline loops: CDR1 MDHEN, CDR2 SYDVKM. The CDR3 here is CASSRQAANYGYTF. DNA of the CDR3: TGTGCCAGCAGTAGACAGGCCGCTAACTATGGCTACACCTTC.

This clone showed up just a few times. V gene TRBV29-1 combines with J gene TRBJ2-7; tentative D call: TRBD2 (6 bases). This CDR3 is built from 18 residues. Germline lookup yields CDR1 SQVTM and CDR2 ANQGSEA. V was shortened by 8 bases and J by 4 bases, with 33 bases between the two germline ends. CDR3 sequence: CSFSGFHGGRGTIYEQYF. The CDR3 DNA sequence: TGCAGCTTTTCGGGATTCCACGGGGGTAGGGGAACGATTTACGAGCAGTACTTC.

The chain couples TRBV30 to TRBJ2-3; D gene unclear. The CDR3 loop spans 13 amino acids. CDR1 and CDR2 from the germline V gene are GTSNPN and SVGIG (reference sequence). V lost 4 bases to trimming and J lost 2 bases, with 10 bases between them. The CDR3 coding sequence is TGTGCCTGGACTATTGAGAACACAGATACGCAGTATTTT. Its protein product is CAWTIENTDTQYF.

V gene TRBV18 combines with J gene TRBJ1-1; maybe TRBD1 (6 bases). The CDR3 extends over 14 amino acids. The V gene's germline CDR1 is KGHSH and CDR2 LQKENI. V was pared by 6 bases and J by 6 bases, with 17 bases between. CDR3 DNA sequence: TGTGCCAGCTCGCAAGAATACAGGGACGCTGAAGCTTTCTTT. It yields the protein CASSQEYRDAEAFF.

This clone was counted between two and nine times. The V call is TRBV29-1, the J call TRBJ2-1; 7 bases are shared with TRBD2. In germline, CDR1 is SQVTM, CDR2 ANQGSEA. CDR3 length equals 14 residues. The J segment lost 6 bases and the V segment lost 4 bases, leaving 9 bases of the junction unmatched. The CDR3 region is CSVVPLGGGNEQFF. CDR3 nucleotides: TGCAGCGTTGTACCCCTTGGCGGGGGCAATGAGCAGTTCTTC.

This chain links TRBV6-1 with TRBJ1-1, with D unresolved. CDR3 size: 14 residues. The V gene lost 1 base and the J gene lost 2 bases, with 8 bases spanning the gap. Germline V gives CDR1 MNHNS, CDR2 SASEGT. CDR3 nucleotide sequence: TGTGCCAGCAGTGAAGGGGCAAAAAACACTGAAGCTTTCTTT. Its translation: CASSEGAKNTEAFF.

The table lists this clone with a few counts. The rearrangement joins TRBV27 to TRBJ1-1; D ambiguous. Between the trimmed V and J ends, which lost 4 bases and 6 bases, there was a span of 12 bases. Germline CDR1 reads MNHEY; CDR2 reads SMNVEV (reference sequence). The CDR3 runs 13 residues. This CDR3 reads CASSSGKGAEAFF. As DNA, the CDR3 is TGTGCCAGCAGTTCGGGTAAAGGAGCTGAAGCTTTCTTT.

The chain is built from TRBV5-1 and TRBJ2-5; TRBD2 is a possible D gene (6 bases). The assigned J gene may be wrong: the sequence end matches TRBJ2-7 better. The germline CDR1 and CDR2 sequences are SGHRS and YFSETQ. This CDR3 has 15 amino acids. CDR3 DNA sequence: TGCGCCAGCAGACAGGATAGCGGAGTATCCTACGAGCAGTACTTC. Its translation: CASRQDSGVSYEQYF.

This clone appeared a few times. J is TRBJ2-2 and V is TRBV9; D possibly corresponds to TRBD1 (5 bases). Germline V gene sequence: CDR1 SGDLS, CDR2 YYNGEE. V shed 4 bases and J shed 4 bases, with 11 bases lying between them. The CDR3 sequence is 14 residues long. The CDR3 DNA sequence: TGTGCCAGCAGCCTACGACAGAGCACCGGGGAGCTGTTTTTT. It encodes CASSLRQSTGELFF.

This clone was seen a few times. The CDR3 spells CASSQGTSATYNEQFF. The CDR3 nucleotides are TGCGCCAGCAGCCAGGGGACTAGCGCCACCTACAATGAGCAGTTCTTC. The chain couples TRBV4-1 to TRBJ2-1; 10 bases map to TRBD2. The CDR3 covers 16 residues. Per the germline V gene, CDR1 is MGHRA and CDR2 is YSYEKL. V dropped 3 bases and J dropped 2; count of bases not matched to a gene: 4.

This clone has just a few counts. This chain links TRBV11-3 with TRBJ2-2; 13 nucleotides align to TRBD2. The CDR3 loop spans 18 amino acids. The V and J ends lost 5 bases and 4 bases, in that order; junction bases with no gene match: 10. Germline loops: CDR1 SGHNT, CDR2 YENEEA. The CDR3 here is CASSPSRLAGGITGELFF. CDR3 in DNA: TGTGCCAGCAGCCCTTCCCGACTAGCGGGAGGTATCACCGGGGAGCTGTTTTTT.

The chain links TRBV6-1 to TRBJ2-7; TRBD1 agrees at 7 bases. This CDR3 has 15 amino acids. Unmatched junction bases numbered 7, after V lost 4 bases and J lost 1 base. Germline loops: CDR1 MNHNS, CDR2 SASEGT. CDR3 DNA sequence: TGTGCCAGCAGTGGCCAGTTGGGACAGTCCTACGAGCAGTACTTC. Encoded protein: CASSGQLGQSYEQYF.

This clone was observed a handful of times. V gene TRBV30 combines with J gene TRBJ1-2; D unclear. V dropped 0 bases and J dropped 7 bases, with 15 bases sitting between them. CDR1 GTSNPN and CDR2 SVGIG come from the germline V gene (reference sequence). The CDR3 totals 14 residues. CDR3 DNA: TGTGCCTGGAGTGTCGGCGGCGGCTCCGGTGGCTACACCTTC. It yields the protein CAWSVGGGSGGYTF.

The V call is TRBV30, the J call TRBJ2-7; no clear D gene. The V end was cut by 3 bases, the J end by 3 bases, with 6 bases between. There are 11 residues in the CDR3. Germline V lookup: CDR1 GTSNPN, CDR2 SVGIG (reference sequence). Here the CDR3 DNA reads TGTGCCTGGAGCGTTAGCTACGAGCAGTACTTC. It is translated as CAWSVSYEQYF. Full variable domain (rest looked up from reference TRBV30 and TRBJ2-7): SQTIHQWPATLVQPVGSPLSLECTVEGTSNPNLYWYRQAAGRGLQLLFYSVGIGQISSEVPQNLSASRPQDRQFILSSKKLLLSDSGFYLCAWSVSYEQYFGPGTRLTVT.

The gene calls are TRBV6-5 and TRBJ1-2; perhaps TRBD1 as D (5 bases). Germline lookup yields CDR1 MNHEY and CDR2 SVGAGI. The V gene lost 6 bases and the J gene lost 3 bases, with 17 bases spanning the gap. The CDR3 runs 15 residues. The CDR3 is CASRLEGRADYGYTF. As DNA, the CDR3 is TGTGCCAGCAGACTCGAGGGGAGGGCGGACTATGGCTACACCTTC.

This sequence joins TRBV18 and TRBJ2-7, with 8 bases that match TRBD1. J was trimmed by 7 bases and V by 3 bases; bases with no gene match: 14. The CDR3 is made up of 16 amino acids. The germline gives CDR1 KGHSH, CDR2 LQKENI. CDR3 sequence reads: CASSPTTGTGSREQYF. The CDR3 nucleotides are TGTGCCAGCTCACCGACGACCGGGACAGGATCAAGGGAGCAGTACTTC.

This clone was observed a single time. The chain joins TRBV7-9 to TRBJ2-1; tentatively, D is TRBD1 (5 bases). The ends were cut back, 1 base at V and 2 bases at J, with 9 bases in the middle. The CDR3 is made up of 15 amino acids. CDR1 SEHNR and CDR2 FQNEAQ come from the germline V gene (reference sequence). CDR3 protein: CASSLDRTPYNEQFF. In DNA, the CDR3 is TGTGCCAGCAGCTTAGATCGGACACCCTACAATGAGCAGTTCTTC.

This clone was seen a handful of times. The chain uses TRBV9 and TRBJ1-6; 7 bases are shared with TRBD1. There are 15 residues in the CDR3. The germline V gene has CDR1 SGDLS and CDR2 YYNGEE. The trim removed 4 bases at V and 9 bases at J, leaving 10 bases unmatched. The CDR3 coding sequence is TGTGCCAGCAGCTTAGGGGGCGTCTTGGGTTCACCCCTCCACTTT. This encodes CASSLGGVLGSPLHF.

The table lists this clone with a few counts. V usage is TRBV10-3 and J usage is TRBJ2-2; unclear D gene. The CDR3 spans 11 residues. Germline V gene data show CDR1 as ENHRY and CDR2 as SYGVKD. V was cut by 8 bases and J by 3 bases, with 4 bases left in between. As DNA, the CDR3 is TGTGCCATCTCGGACACCGGGGAGCTGTTTTTT. This encodes CAISDTGELFF.

The V call is TRBV9, the J call TRBJ2-2; 7 nucleotides agree with TRBD2. J was trimmed by 3 bases and V by 5 bases; bases with no gene match: 7. Germline values: CDR1 SGDLS, CDR2 YYNGEE. CDR3 length: 15 amino acids. CDR3 DNA sequence: TGTGCCAGCAGTCCTAGCGGCGGCGACACCGGGGAGCTGTTTTTT. Its translation is CASSPSGGDTGELFF.

The chain couples TRBV7-8 to TRBJ2-6; D is unclear. This CDR3 is 16 amino acids long. Trimming removed 0 bases at V and 0 bases at J, with 6 bases between. From germline, CDR1 is SGHVS and CDR2 FQNEAQ. CDR3 sequence (DNA): TGTGCCAGCAGCTTAGCGGGCATCTCTGGGGCCAACGTCCTGACTTTC. Its translation: CASSLAGISGANVLTF.

A few counts support this clone. The rearrangement links TRBV9 to TRBJ1-3; D is possibly TRBD1 (5 bases). The CDR3 runs to 15 residues. Trimming shortened V by 4 bases and J by 4 bases, and 15 bases separated the two germline ends. Germline V gives CDR1 SGDLS, CDR2 YYNGEE. CDR3 sequence (DNA): TGTGCCAGCAGCCCCGATCTAGGGGCAGGAAACACCATATATTTT. Encoded protein: CASSPDLGAGNTIYF.

There are a few counts of this clone. The V call is TRBV4-1, the J call TRBJ2-5, with 9 bases lining up with TRBD1. The germline V gene has CDR1 MGHRA and CDR2 YSYEKL. Trimming at V came to 4 bases and at J to 5 bases, leaving 8 bases not matched to a gene. This CDR3 contains 15 residues. This CDR3 reads CASSPGDRDVETQYF. The CDR3 region has the DNA TGCGCCAGCAGCCCAGGGGACAGGGATGTTGAGACCCAGTACTTC.

This clone has only a few counts. The rearrangement links TRBV6-6 to TRBJ1-2; maybe TRBD1 (5 bases). Germline lookup yields CDR1 MNHNY and CDR2 SVGAGI (reference sequence). This CDR3 is 15 amino acids long. V was cut by 4 bases and J by 5 bases, with 17 bases left in between. CDR3 protein: CASSSFDSQIYGYTF. The CDR3 nucleotides read TGTGCCAGCAGTTCCTTTGACAGCCAGATATATGGCTACACCTTC.

This clone occurred a few times. This chain connects TRBV30 to TRBJ2-2; the D gene is possibly TRBD1 (6 bases). Germline CDR1 GTSNPN, CDR2 SVGIG (reference sequence). Trimming pared 3 bases from V and 2 bases from J, leaving 13 bases between. This CDR3 comprises 15 residues. The CDR3 DNA reads as TGTGCCTGGAGGTCGGGACACTTAAACACCGGGGAGCTGTTTTTT. It yields the protein CAWRSGHLNTGELFF.

Only a few counts were recorded for this clone. The chain is built from TRBV7-8 and TRBJ2-5; TRBD2 agrees at 9 bases. CDR1 and CDR2 (germline): SGHVS, FQNEAQ. V dropped 2 bases and J dropped 1; count of bases not matched to a gene: 2. This CDR3 region has 15 residues. Here the CDR3 DNA reads TGTGCCAGCAGCTTAAGGCGGGAGGGCCAAGAGACCCAGTACTTC. Protein: CASSLRREGQETQYF.

As concerns this clone: Other DNA sequences from this sample encode an identical CDR3 as well. The genes are TRBV6-1 and TRBJ1-1; the D gene is possibly TRBD1 (6 bases). This CDR3 spans 16 amino acids. In germline, CDR1 is MNHNS, CDR2 SASEGT. V was clipped by 2 bases and J by 6 bases, with 19 bases between them. The CDR3 is CASSESGWQGWAEAFF. CDR3 bases: TGTGCCAGCAGTGAATCGGGTTGGCAGGGGTGGGCTGAAGCTTTCTTT.

This clone has just a few counts. V gene TRBV6-5 combines with J gene TRBJ2-2, with a tentative D call TRBD2 (5 bases). CDR1 is MNHEY, CDR2 SVGAGI, per germline. The CDR3 has 12 residues. Deletions cut 6 bases from V and 5 bases from J, with 7 bases between. The CDR3 nucleotides are TGTGCCAGCAGGAGGGTGACCGGGGAGCTGTTTTTT. Translated: CASRRVTGELFF.

The V call is TRBV30, the J call TRBJ1-5; D ambiguous. The length of the CDR3 is 14 residues. Germline V lookup: CDR1 GTSNPN, CDR2 SVGIG (reference sequence). Trimming removed 0 bases from V and 0 bases from J, with 6 bases in between. CDR3 region: CAWSVGYSNQPQHF. The CDR3 nucleotides read TGTGCCTGGAGTGTGGGCTATAGCAATCAGCCCCAGCATTTT.